The 21 T cell receptor beta chains below all came from one sample that was sequenced in a study of Graves' ophthalmopathy and Graves' hyperthyroidism. RNA transcripts yielded amplified TCR beta CDR3 regions. Scientists carried out first-round RT-PCR using HTBI primers and then a second-round multiplex PCR. MiXCR, applied by TCRdb to the multiplex PCR reads, yields one record per CDR3 protein. The sample has a few hundred thousand distinct CDR3 sequences, about 15% seen once. The material sequenced was peripheral blood. The receptors originated from an adult woman with stable Graves' hyperthyroidism.

This clonotype was observed at least ten times. This chain uses TRBV4-3 with TRBJ1-6; 7 nucleotides match TRBD1. The germline V gene encodes CDR1 LGHNA and CDR2 YSLEER. The CDR3 contains 15 residues. With 0 bases clipped from V and 8 bases from J, the junction kept 4 bases outside the gene matches. CDR3 nucleotides: TGCGCCAGCAGCCAAGACGGTCAGGGGGATTCACCCCTCCACTTT. Amino acids: CASSQDGQGDSPLHF.

Many counts were recorded for this clonotype. The CDR3 protein is CASSYTSGSFRGELFF. As DNA, the CDR3 is TGTGCCAGCAGTTACACCAGCGGGAGCTTTCGCGGGGAGCTGTTTTTT. The rearrangement links TRBV6-2 or TRBV6-3 to TRBJ2-2; TRBD2 matches at 8 bases. Germline V lookup: CDR1 MNHEY, CDR2 SVGEGT. V lost 2 bases and J lost 7; bases outside the gene matches: 9. This CDR3 has 16 residues.

The chain uses TRBV11-1 and TRBJ2-7; the match to TRBD2 covers 8 bases. CDR1 is SGHAT, CDR2 FQDESV, per germline (reference sequence). V dropped 5 bases and J dropped 3; count of bases not matched to a gene: 6. This CDR3 is built from 14 residues. CDR3 sequence: CASSPRREVYEQYF. The CDR3 coding sequence is TGTGCCAGCAGCCCGAGGCGGGAGGTCTACGAGCAGTACTTC.

This clonotype has at least ten counts. This sequence joins TRBV19 and TRBJ1-1; TRBD1 aligns across 9 bases. The CDR3 sequence is 13 residues long. Germline values: CDR1 LNHDA, CDR2 SQIVND (reference sequence). Trimming took 4 bases from V and 6 from J; bases not matched to a gene: 3. The CDR3 sequence: CASSTTGGSEAFF. The CDR3, as DNA: TGTGCCAGTAGTACGACAGGGGGATCTGAAGCTTTCTTT.

This clonotype was found a few times. This chain links TRBV19 with TRBJ2-7; D is perhaps TRBD1 or TRBD2 (5 bases each). Germline CDR1 and CDR2: LNHDA and SQIVND (reference sequence). The CDR3 contains 14 residues. The V gene lost 5 bases and the J gene lost 0 bases, with 11 bases spanning the gap. The CDR3 sequence is CASSLRGISYEQYF. For the CDR3, the DNA is TGTGCCAGTAGTCTCCGGGGCATCTCCTACGAGCAGTACTTC.

This chain links TRBV28 with TRBJ2-2, with D possibly being TRBD2 (6 bases). Trimming removed 6 bases from V and 3 bases from J, with 14 bases in between. The CDR3 totals 15 residues. Per the germline V gene, CDR1 is MDHEN and CDR2 is SYDVKM. CDR3 sequence reads: CASSPGGPHTGELFF. DNA for the CDR3: TGTGCCAGCAGCCCTGGAGGGCCCCACACCGGGGAGCTGTTTTTT.

The CDR3 nucleotides are TGTGCCATCCGCCGGGACAGGGAAACCGGGGAGCTGTTTTTT. This encodes CAIRRDRETGELFF. The chain carries TRBV12-3 or TRBV12-4 and TRBJ2-2; 9 bases are shared with TRBD1. The CDR3 is made up of 14 amino acids. V shed 10 bases, J shed 5 bases, and the junction held 8 bases outside the gene matches.

Ten or more counts support this clonotype. V usage is TRBV27 and J usage is TRBJ2-7; D call uncertain. The V end lost 6 bases, the J end lost 2 bases, and 11 bases lay between the germline ends. The CDR3 runs to 13 residues. Germline V gene sequence: CDR1 MNHEY, CDR2 SMNVEV (reference sequence). The CDR3 is CASSPRWAYEQYF. The CDR3 DNA sequence: TGTGCCAGCAGCCCGAGGTGGGCCTACGAGCAGTACTTC.

This clonotype came up many times. The chain is built from TRBV15 and TRBJ2-7; D gene unclear. CDR1 is LNHNV and CDR2 is YYDKDF in the germline V gene (reference sequence). The CDR3 is made up of 15 amino acids. Trimming shortened V by 0 bases and J by 4 bases, and 13 bases separated the two germline ends. CDR3 in amino acids: CATSREPESVYEQYF. CDR3 sequence (DNA): TGTGCCACCAGCAGAGAGCCAGAGAGTGTTTACGAGCAGTACTTC. Full variable domain (remainder filled in from reference TRBV15 and TRBJ2-7): DAMVIQNPRYQVTQFGKPVTLSCSQTLNHNVMYWYQQKSSQAPKLLFHYYDKDFNNEADTPDNFQSRRPNTSFCFLDIRSPGLGDTAMYLCATSREPESVYEQYFGPGTRLTVT.

This clonotype has a count of ten or more. This chain connects TRBV14 to TRBJ2-7, with 7 bases matching TRBD2. The CDR3 runs 14 residues. Germline trimming cut 3 bases from V and 5 bases from J; bases unmatched to any gene: 7. CDR1 and CDR2 from the germline V gene are SGHDN and FVKESK. In nucleotides, the CDR3 is TGTGCCAGCAGCCAGAGGGGCGCGGGGGACGAGCAGTACTTC. Translating it yields CASSQRGAGDEQYF.

This clonotype was found many times. The chain links TRBV28 to TRBJ2-4; D is unclear. The CDR3 contains 12 residues. CDR1 is MDHEN and CDR2 is SYDVKM in the germline V gene. The V and J ends lost 5 bases and 0 bases respectively, with 2 bases between them. CDR3 in amino acids: CASSLAKNIQYF. The CDR3 DNA is TGTGCCAGCAGTCTAGCCAAAAACATTCAGTACTTC.

This clonotype was observed at least ten times. The V and J genes are TRBV27 and TRBJ1-1; D remains unclear. The V end lost 7 bases, the J end lost 4 bases, and 13 bases lay between the germline ends. CDR3 size: 13 residues. Per the germline V gene, CDR1 is MNHEY and CDR2 is SMNVEV (reference sequence). This chain's CDR3 is CASKIGRTTEAFF. In DNA, the CDR3 is TGTGCCAGCAAAATTGGACGAACCACTGAAGCTTTCTTT.

This clonotype was detected many times. The chain joins TRBV5-6 to TRBJ2-5; TRBD1 is a possible D gene (6 bases). V was shortened by 4 bases and J by 7 bases, with 17 bases between the two germline ends. Germline V gene lookup returns CDR1 SGHDT and CDR2 YYEEEE. The CDR3 extends over 14 amino acids. CDR3 sequence reads: CASSQGQTPRTQYF. Here the CDR3 DNA reads TGTGCCAGCAGCCAAGGACAGACCCCACGGACCCAGTACTTC.

There are many counts of this clonotype. CDR3 sequence reads: CASAGRTNTGYTF. CDR3 DNA sequence: TGTGCCAGTGCCGGGAGAACTAATACCGGCTACACCTTC. The genes are TRBV27 and TRBJ1-2; D unclear. The CDR3 is 13 residues long. Germline V gene sequence: CDR1 MNHEY, CDR2 SMNVEV (reference sequence). V gave up 9 bases and J gave up 8 bases, with 19 bases separating them.

In this sample, this clonotype turned up many times. V usage is TRBV19 and J usage is TRBJ1-1; TRBD1 is a possible D gene (6 bases). Germline values: CDR1 LNHDA, CDR2 SQIVND (reference sequence). Trimming shortened V by 4 bases and J by 3 bases, and 15 bases separated the two germline ends. The CDR3 is 15 residues long. The CDR3 loop is CASSTGVGEHTEAFF. The CDR3 DNA sequence: TGTGCCAGTAGTACAGGGGTCGGCGAGCACACTGAAGCTTTCTTT.

This clonotype was counted many times. The chain is built from TRBV29-1 and TRBJ2-6; D remains ambiguous. CDR1 is SQVTM, CDR2 ANQGSEA, per germline. Deletions cut 4 bases from V and 1 base from J, with 8 bases between. This CDR3 contains 14 residues. For the CDR3, the DNA is TGCAGCGTTGGGTGGGCTTCTGGGGCCAACGTCCTGACTTTC. Translated, it gives CSVGWASGANVLTF.

This clonotype was found many times. The chain couples TRBV15 to TRBJ1-2; D uncertain. CDR1 and CDR2 (germline): LNHNV, YYDKDF (reference sequence). CDR3 size: 15 residues. V shed 2 bases and J shed 0 bases, with 10 bases lying between them. The CDR3 spells CATSRRSGANYGYTF. Here the CDR3 DNA reads TGTGCCACCAGCAGACGGTCTGGGGCTAACTATGGCTACACCTTC.

The chain combines TRBV28 with TRBJ1-2; weak D call: TRBD1 (5 bases). This CDR3 spans 15 amino acids. Trimming took off 4 bases at V and 1 base at J, with 13 bases between the two ends. Germline values: CDR1 MDHEN, CDR2 SYDVKM. CDR3 nucleotide sequence: TGTGCCAGCAGTTCCTCCCCGACAGTTAACTATGGCTACACCTTC. This gives the protein CASSSSPTVNYGYTF.

This clonotype was counted many times. The rearrangement uses TRBV30 and TRBJ2-2, with D hard to call. Germline V CDR1 and CDR2: GTSNPN, SVGIG (reference sequence). This CDR3 contains 12 residues. Trimming stripped 4 bases from V and 1 base from J, with 4 bases between. The CDR3 bases are TGTGCCTGGACGGGGAACACCGGGGAGCTGTTTTTT. Translating gives CAWTGNTGELFF. The complete variable domain, with remaining parts taken from reference TRBV30 and TRBJ2-2, reads SQTIHQWPATLVQPVGSPLSLECTVEGTSNPNLYWYRQAAGRGLQLLFYSVGIGQISSEVPQNLSASRPQDRQFILSSKKLLLSDSGFYLCAWTGNTGELFFGEGSRLTVL.

At least ten counts were recorded for this clonotype. V is TRBV28 and J is TRBJ2-7; no reliable D call. The V end was cut by 6 bases, the J end by 3 bases, with 12 bases between. CDR1 and CDR2 (germline): MDHEN, SYDVKM. The CDR3 runs 13 residues. Here the CDR3 reads CASSQLPGYEQYF. CDR3 sequence (DNA): TGTGCCAGCAGCCAACTGCCGGGCTACGAGCAGTACTTC.

This chain uses TRBV5-1 with TRBJ2-5; 10 positions match TRBD1. The CDR3 runs to 15 residues. CDR1 is SGHRS and CDR2 is YFSETQ in the germline V gene. V lost 1 base and J lost 5; bases outside the gene matches: 5. The CDR3 here is CASSLRQGATETQYF. CDR3 nucleotide sequence: TGCGCCAGCAGCTTGAGACAGGGGGCGACGGAGACCCAGTACTTC.